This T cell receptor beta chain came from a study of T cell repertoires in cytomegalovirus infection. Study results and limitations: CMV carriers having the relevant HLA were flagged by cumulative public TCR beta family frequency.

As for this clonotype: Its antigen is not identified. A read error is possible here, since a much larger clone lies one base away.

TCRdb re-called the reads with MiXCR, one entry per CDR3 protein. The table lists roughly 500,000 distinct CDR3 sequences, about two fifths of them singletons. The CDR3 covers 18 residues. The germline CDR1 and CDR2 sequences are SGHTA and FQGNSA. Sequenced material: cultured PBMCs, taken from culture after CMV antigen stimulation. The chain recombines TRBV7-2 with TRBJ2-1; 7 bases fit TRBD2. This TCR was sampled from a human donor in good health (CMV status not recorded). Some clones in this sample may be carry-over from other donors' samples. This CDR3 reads CDSSLTPLAAHSYNEQFF. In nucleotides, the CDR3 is TGTGACAGCAGCTTAACCCCTCTAGCGGCCCACTCCTACAATGAGCAGTTCTTC.